This T cell receptor beta chain is drawn from a study of T-cell reconstitution after alpha-beta-depleted transplantation in children. Study observations and caveats: One year after transplant, T-cell counts and diversity came mostly from newly produced T cells. For some patients, TCRbeta diversity was high at day 60 because of recipient T cells and thymic progenitors that survived.

Notes on this clonotype: Its antigen is as yet unknown.

Researchers prepared the TCRbeta library using unique molecular identifiers, the study reports. Each CDR3 protein is one row after TCRdb ran MiXCR on the PCR reads. The sample records around 450,000 distinct CDR3 sequences, approximately 41% being singletons. The TCR sequence derives from a girl aged 2 to 10 with aplastic anemia, due to receive a stem cell transplant. Sequenced here: PBMCs, sampled before TCRalphabeta/CD19-depleted stem cell transplant.

The CDR3 protein is CAISEGLAGGPDTQYF. The CDR3 nucleotides are TGTGCCATCAGTGAAGGACTAGCGGGAGGGCCAGATACGCAGTATTTT. The chain couples TRBV10-3 to TRBJ2-3, with TRBD2 matching over 15 bases. CDR1 and CDR2 (germline): ENHRY, SYGVKD. The ends lost 3 bases at V and 4 bases at J; junction bases unmatched: 2. This CDR3 has 16 amino acids.